The source of this T cell receptor beta chain is a study of T cells in Graves' hyperthyroidism and ophthalmopathy. RNA transcripts provided the source from which TCR beta CDR3 regions were amplified. Primed by the HTBI set, a first-round RT-PCR was run on the TCR CDR3. MiXCR, applied by TCRdb to the multiplex PCR reads, yields one record per CDR3 protein. The profile shows 500,000 to 750,000 distinct CDR3 sequences, approximately 14% of them singletons. Extraction of PBMCs used about 9.2 ml of fresh peripheral blood. The CDR3 is 13 residues long. Germline values: CDR1 MGHRA, CDR2 YSYEKL. Deletions cut 2 bases from V and 3 bases from J, with 7 bases between. Findings and caveats of the study: The authors' 13 V-J model separated ophthalmopathy from stable hyperthyroidism. Blood also carried most thyroid clonotypes expanded above 0.001.

A few counts support this clonotype. Its antigen is still unknown. This chain connects TRBV4-1 to TRBJ1-2; no clear D gene. The sequencing sample was made of blood. The origin of this receptor is a woman between 18 and 29 years old with Graves' ophthalmopathy. CDR3 protein: CASSQLGDYGYTF. CDR3 in DNA: TGCGCCAGCAGCCAATTGGGAGACTATGGCTACACCTTC.